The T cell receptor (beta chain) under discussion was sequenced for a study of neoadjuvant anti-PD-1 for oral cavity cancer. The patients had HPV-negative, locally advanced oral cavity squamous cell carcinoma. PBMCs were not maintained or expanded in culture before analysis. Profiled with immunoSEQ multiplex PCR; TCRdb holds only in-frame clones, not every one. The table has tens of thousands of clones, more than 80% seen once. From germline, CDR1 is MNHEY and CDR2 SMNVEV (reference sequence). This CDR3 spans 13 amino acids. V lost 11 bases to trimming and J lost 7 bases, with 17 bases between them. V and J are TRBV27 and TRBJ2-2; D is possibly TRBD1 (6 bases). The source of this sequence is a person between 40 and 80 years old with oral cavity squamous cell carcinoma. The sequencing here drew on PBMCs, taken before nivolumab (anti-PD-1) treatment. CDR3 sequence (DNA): TGTGCCTCCGCCGGGACATTGGGCGGGGAGCTGTTTTTT. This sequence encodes CASAGTLGGELFF.